Listed below are T cell receptor beta chains from one sample, sequenced in a study of blood T cell repertoires in COVID-19. Data came from immunoSEQ multiplex PCR; TCRdb stores just in-frame clones and leaves some out. The sample records around 260,000 clones, 65% to 90% being singletons. The sample consisted of peripheral blood. The source of these receptors is a human donor in a cohort sampled during active COVID-19. Each CDR3 is given with its conserved first and last residue. The order of the fields is clone size, V gene, J gene, D gene, CDR3 protein, CDR3 DNA. The D gene is left open where the match is weak. Clone size is shown for a subset of rows, as once, few, many or a class of expanded clone.

abundance: NA
v_gene: TRBV9
j_gene: TRBJ1-2
d_gene: TRBD1
CDR3aa: CASSTSDRDGYTF
CDR3nt: TGTGCCAGCAGCACTAGTGACAGGGACGGCTACACCTTC

abundance: NA
v_gene: TRBV6-5
j_gene: TRBJ2-3
d_gene: NA
CDR3aa: CASGQGLPDTQYF
CDR3nt: TGTGCCAGCGGCCAGGGGTTGCCAGATACGCAGTATTTT

abundance: NA
v_gene: TRBV7-2
j_gene: TRBJ2-1
d_gene: NA
CDR3aa: CASRVGRGNEQFF
CDR3nt: TGTGCCTCCCGGGTTGGCAGGGGCAATGAGCAGTTCTTC

abundance: few
v_gene: TRBV30
j_gene: TRBJ1-1
d_gene: TRBD1
CDR3aa: CAWSAPLGQGVPTRAFF
CDR3nt: TGTGCCTGGAGTGCCCCCCTGGGACAGGGGGTTCCTACGCGAGCTTTCTTT

abundance: NA
v_gene: TRBV27
j_gene: TRBJ2-6
d_gene: TRBD2
CDR3aa: CATSNPSGAPGANVLTF
CDR3nt: TGTGCCACCAGCAATCCTAGCGGCGCCCCTGGGGCCAACGTCCTGACTTTC

abundance: NA
v_gene: TRBV18
j_gene: TRBJ2-1
d_gene: NA
CDR3aa: CASSPPTRYNEQFF
CDR3nt: TGTGCCAGCTCACCACCAACCAGGTACAATGAGCAGTTCTTC

abundance: NA
v_gene: TRBV5-4
j_gene: TRBJ2-2
d_gene: TRBD1
CDR3aa: CASSFWPPDRGLTGELFF
CDR3nt: TGTGCCAGCAGCTTTTGGCCTCCAGACAGGGGATTAACCGGGGAGCTGTTTTTT

abundance: NA
v_gene: TRBV19
j_gene: TRBJ1-5
d_gene: NA
CDR3aa: CASSIGQTSNQPQHF
CDR3nt: TGTGCCAGTAGTATTGGGCAGACTAGCAATCAGCCCCAGCATTTT

abundance: NA
v_gene: TRBV5-1
j_gene: TRBJ2-7
d_gene: NA
CDR3aa: CASSTPADEQYF
CDR3nt: TGCGCCAGCAGCACACCCGCCGACGAGCAGTACTTC

abundance: NA
v_gene: TRBV19
j_gene: TRBJ2-5
d_gene: TRBD1
CDR3aa: CASSIGARQGQETQYF
CDR3nt: TGTGCCAGTAGTATTGGGGCCCGACAGGGCCAAGAGACCCAGTACTTC

abundance: NA
v_gene: TRBV7-2
j_gene: TRBJ2-2
d_gene: NA
CDR3aa: CASSLHSTGELFF
CDR3nt: TGTGCCAGCAGCTTACATAGTACCGGGGAGCTGTTTTTT

abundance: NA
v_gene: TRBV21-1
j_gene: TRBJ1-6
d_gene: NA
CDR3aa: CAKGGICSPLHF
CDR3nt: TGTGCTAAGGGAGGGATTTGCTCACCCCTCCACTTT

abundance: NA
v_gene: TRBV4-1
j_gene: TRBJ2-7
d_gene: TRBD2
CDR3aa: CASSQARGAYEQYF
CDR3nt: TGCGCCAGCAGCCAAGCTCGGGGGGCCTACGAGCAGTACTTC

abundance: NA
v_gene: TRBV15
j_gene: TRBJ1-2
d_gene: TRBD1
CDR3aa: CATSGQYYGYTF
CDR3nt: TGTGCCACCTCGGGACAGTACTATGGCTACACCTTC

abundance: NA
v_gene: TRBV20-1
j_gene: TRBJ1-1
d_gene: NA
CDR3aa: CSASGAMWANTEAFF
CDR3nt: TGCAGTGCTAGTGGGGCCATGTGGGCGAACACTGAAGCTTTCTTT

abundance: NA
v_gene: TRBV7-9
j_gene: TRBJ2-5
d_gene: NA
CDR3aa: CASSLGGNRKTQYF
CDR3nt: TGTGCCAGCAGCCTGGGCGGGAATAGGAAGACCCAGTACTTC

abundance: NA
v_gene: TRBV10-3
j_gene: TRBJ1-1
d_gene: NA
CDR3aa: CAISESEGNTEAFF
CDR3nt: TGTGCCATCAGTGAGTCTGAGGGAAACACTGAAGCTTTCTTT

abundance: few
v_gene: TRBV7-9
j_gene: TRBJ1-2
d_gene: NA
CDR3aa: CASSLAAVVYGYTF
CDR3nt: TGTGCCAGCAGCTTAGCGGCAGTGGTCTATGGCTACACCTTC

abundance: NA
v_gene: TRBV27
j_gene: TRBJ1-5
d_gene: NA
CDR3aa: CASKGGRGQPQHF
CDR3nt: TGTGCCAGCAAAGGAGGGAGAGGCCAGCCCCAGCATTTT

abundance: NA
v_gene: TRBV5-1
j_gene: TRBJ2-4
d_gene: NA
CDR3aa: CASSPQGLAGLGLAKNIQYF
CDR3nt: TGCGCCAGCAGCCCCCAGGGATTAGCTGGCTTGGGGCTAGCCAAAAACATTCAGTACTTC

abundance: NA
v_gene: TRBV28
j_gene: TRBJ1-5
d_gene: NA
CDR3aa: CASTRSEMQPQHF
CDR3nt: TGTGCCAGCACCAGGTCAGAAATGCAGCCCCAGCATTTT

abundance: NA
v_gene: TRBV10-1
j_gene: TRBJ1-1
d_gene: NA
CDR3aa: CASSESGRGAFF
CDR3nt: TGCGCCAGCAGTGAGTCGGGGCGCGGAGCTTTCTTT

abundance: NA
v_gene: TRBV7-2
j_gene: TRBJ2-7
d_gene: NA
CDR3aa: CASGFIADYYEQYF
CDR3nt: TGTGCCAGCGGATTCATAGCGGATTATTACGAGCAGTACTTC

abundance: NA
v_gene: TRBV20-1
j_gene: TRBJ1-2
d_gene: NA
CDR3aa: CSARRAGYTF
CDR3nt: TGCAGTGCTAGACGAGCTGGCTACACCTTC

abundance: NA
v_gene: TRBV7-9
j_gene: TRBJ1-6
d_gene: TRBD1
CDR3aa: CASSTGWGQGSPLHF
CDR3nt: TGTGCCAGCAGCACGGGCTGGGGACAGGGTTCACCCCTCCACTTT

abundance: NA
v_gene: TRBV19
j_gene: TRBJ2-7
d_gene: TRBD2
CDR3aa: CASSRTSVYEQYF
CDR3nt: TGTGCCAGTAGCCGGACTAGTGTGTACGAGCAGTACTTC

abundance: NA
v_gene: TRBV21-1
j_gene: TRBJ2-5
d_gene: NA
CDR3aa: CASSKPGTSGSQETQYF
CDR3nt: TGTGCCAGCAGCAAGCCAGGGACTAGCGGGTCCCAAGAGACCCAGTACTTC

abundance: NA
v_gene: TRBV3-1/TRBV3-2
j_gene: TRBJ1-5
d_gene: NA
CDR3aa: CASSRGGSNQPQHF
CDR3nt: TGTGCCAGCAGTCGCGGGGGTAGCAATCAGCCCCAGCATTTT

abundance: once
v_gene: TRBV19
j_gene: TRBJ1-5
d_gene: NA
CDR3aa: CASKTWGQGDQPQHF
CDR3nt: TGTGCCAGTAAGACATGGGGGCAGGGTGATCAGCCCCAGCATTTT

abundance: few
v_gene: TRBV19
j_gene: TRBJ1-2
d_gene: NA
CDR3aa: CASSIVGTRGYTF
CDR3nt: TGTGCCAGTAGTATAGTTGGGACACGTGGCTACACCTTC

abundance: NA
v_gene: TRBV7-2
j_gene: TRBJ1-5
d_gene: TRBD1
CDR3aa: CASSPRAAGGQPQHF
CDR3nt: TGTGCCAGCAGCCCCCGGGCGGCAGGGGGCCAGCCCCAGCATTTT

abundance: NA
v_gene: TRBV24-1
j_gene: TRBJ2-1
d_gene: NA
CDR3aa: CATSDFSGEQFF
CDR3nt: TGTGCCACCAGTGATTTCTCGGGGGAGCAGTTCTTC

abundance: NA
v_gene: TRBV29-1
j_gene: TRBJ2-5
d_gene: TRBD1
CDR3aa: CSAGQGASETQYF
CDR3nt: TGCAGCGCTGGACAGGGGGCATCAGAGACCCAGTACTTC

abundance: NA
v_gene: TRBV27
j_gene: TRBJ1-1
d_gene: TRBD1
CDR3aa: CASSLRTGKAFF
CDR3nt: TGTGCCAGCAGTTTAAGGACAGGGAAAGCTTTCTTT

abundance: NA
v_gene: TRBV28
j_gene: TRBJ1-3
d_gene: NA
CDR3aa: CASSSGGIGNTIYF
CDR3nt: TGTGCCAGCAGTTCTGGGGGGATTGGAAACACCATATATTTT

abundance: NA
v_gene: TRBV11-3
j_gene: TRBJ2-2
d_gene: NA
CDR3aa: CASTGRSGNTGELFF
CDR3nt: TGTGCCAGCACCGGGCGTAGCGGAAACACCGGGGAGCTGTTTTTT

abundance: NA
v_gene: TRBV28
j_gene: TRBJ1-2
d_gene: NA
CDR3aa: CASSVGHNGYTF
CDR3nt: TGTGCCAGCAGCGTGGGCCACAATGGCTACACCTTC

abundance: NA
v_gene: TRBV7-9
j_gene: TRBJ2-2
d_gene: TRBD1
CDR3aa: CASSFRQGTGELFF
CDR3nt: TGTGCCAGCAGCTTCCGACAGGGAACCGGGGAGCTGTTTTTT

abundance: NA
v_gene: TRBV6-5
j_gene: TRBJ1-5
d_gene: TRBD1
CDR3aa: CASSPGQTNQPQHF
CDR3nt: TGTGCCAGCAGCCCGGGACAGACCAATCAGCCCCAGCATTTT

abundance: few
v_gene: TRBV14
j_gene: TRBJ2-1
d_gene: TRBD1
CDR3aa: CASSRTNLGDRNNEQFF
CDR3nt: TGTGCCAGCAGCAGGACAAATTTGGGGGACAGAAACAATGAGCAGTTCTTC

abundance: NA
v_gene: TRBV28
j_gene: TRBJ2-7
d_gene: NA
CDR3aa: CASSHFYPQGNEQYF
CDR3nt: TGTGCCAGCAGTCATTTCTACCCCCAGGGGAACGAGCAGTACTTC

abundance: once
v_gene: TRBV28
j_gene: TRBJ2-3
d_gene: NA
CDR3aa: CASSVQVGGDTQYF
CDR3nt: TGTGCCAGCTCGGTCCAGGTAGGAGGAGATACGCAGTATTTT

abundance: NA
v_gene: TRBV4-1
j_gene: TRBJ2-1
d_gene: TRBD2
CDR3aa: CASSGEGASGSPYNEQFF
CDR3nt: TGCGCCAGCAGTGGAGAGGGGGCTAGCGGGAGCCCCTACAATGAGCAGTTCTTC

abundance: NA
v_gene: TRBV2
j_gene: TRBJ2-1
d_gene: NA
CDR3aa: CASSAQRSGNEQFF
CDR3nt: TGTGCCAGCAGTGCCCAGCGCTCCGGCAATGAGCAGTTCTTC

abundance: NA
v_gene: TRBV4-3
j_gene: TRBJ2-3
d_gene: TRBD2
CDR3aa: CASSQDVPSGTSDTQYF
CDR3nt: TGCGCCAGCAGCCAAGACGTCCCTAGCGGGACATCAGATACGCAGTATTTT

abundance: NA
v_gene: TRBV4-1
j_gene: TRBJ2-7
d_gene: TRBD1
CDR3aa: CASSQRAGTGSNEQYF
CDR3nt: TGCGCCAGCAGCCAACGAGCCGGGACAGGGTCAAACGAGCAGTACTTC

abundance: NA
v_gene: TRBV7-9
j_gene: TRBJ2-1
d_gene: TRBD1
CDR3aa: CASSLGTGWRNEQFF
CDR3nt: TGTGCCAGCAGCTTAGGGACAGGGTGGAGGAACGAGCAGTTCTTC

abundance: NA
v_gene: TRBV9
j_gene: TRBJ2-1
d_gene: TRBD2
CDR3aa: CASSVERERNEQFF
CDR3nt: TGTGCCAGCAGCGTCGAGCGGGAGAGGAATGAGCAGTTCTTC

abundance: NA
v_gene: TRBV6-2/TRBV6-3
j_gene: TRBJ2-1
d_gene: TRBD2
CDR3aa: CASSHPSGRSYNEQFF
CDR3nt: TGTGCCAGCAGTCACCCTAGCGGGAGGTCCTACAATGAGCAGTTCTTC

abundance: NA
v_gene: TRBV2
j_gene: TRBJ1-1
d_gene: NA
CDR3aa: CASSLSPPEAFF
CDR3nt: TGTGCCAGCAGTCTTTCCCCTCCTGAAGCTTTCTTT

abundance: NA
v_gene: TRBV18
j_gene: TRBJ2-1
d_gene: NA
CDR3aa: CASSPQGRTWNNEQFF
CDR3nt: TGTGCCAGCTCACCACAAGGAAGGACTTGGAACAATGAGCAGTTCTTC

abundance: NA
v_gene: TRBV7-9
j_gene: TRBJ2-3
d_gene: TRBD2
CDR3aa: CASSLSGSGTDTQYF
CDR3nt: TGTGCCAGCAGCTTAAGCGGGAGTGGCACAGATACGCAGTATTTT

abundance: once
v_gene: TRBV19
j_gene: TRBJ2-7
d_gene: TRBD2
CDR3aa: CASSRTWTSGTYEQYF
CDR3nt: TGTGCCAGTAGTAGGACGTGGACTAGCGGAACCTACGAGCAGTACTTC

abundance: NA
v_gene: TRBV15
j_gene: TRBJ2-7
d_gene: NA
CDR3aa: CATGDSYSYEQYF
CDR3nt: TGTGCCACGGGGGACTCCTACTCCTACGAGCAGTACTTC

abundance: NA
v_gene: TRBV6-6
j_gene: TRBJ1-1
d_gene: TRBD1
CDR3aa: CASREGQGEVTEAFF
CDR3nt: TGTGCCAGCAGGGAGGGACAGGGGGAGGTCACTGAAGCTTTCTTT

abundance: NA
v_gene: TRBV30
j_gene: TRBJ1-5
d_gene: NA
CDR3aa: CAWNTGHNQPQHF
CDR3nt: TGTGCCTGGAATACAGGTCACAATCAGCCCCAGCATTTT

abundance: NA
v_gene: TRBV7-9
j_gene: TRBJ1-2
d_gene: NA
CDR3aa: CASSLAGGAVATGYTF
CDR3nt: TGTGCCAGCAGCTTGGCGGGGGGCGCGGTGGCTACTGGCTACACCTTC

abundance: NA
v_gene: TRBV7-9
j_gene: TRBJ2-3
d_gene: NA
CDR3aa: CASSPEGLTDTQYF
CDR3nt: TGTGCCAGCAGCCCGGAGGGGCTCACAGATACGCAGTATTTT

abundance: NA
v_gene: TRBV9
j_gene: TRBJ2-1
d_gene: NA
CDR3aa: CASSVALKSGTNEQFF
CDR3nt: TGTGCCAGCAGCGTAGCCCTTAAAAGCGGCACCAATGAGCAGTTCTTC